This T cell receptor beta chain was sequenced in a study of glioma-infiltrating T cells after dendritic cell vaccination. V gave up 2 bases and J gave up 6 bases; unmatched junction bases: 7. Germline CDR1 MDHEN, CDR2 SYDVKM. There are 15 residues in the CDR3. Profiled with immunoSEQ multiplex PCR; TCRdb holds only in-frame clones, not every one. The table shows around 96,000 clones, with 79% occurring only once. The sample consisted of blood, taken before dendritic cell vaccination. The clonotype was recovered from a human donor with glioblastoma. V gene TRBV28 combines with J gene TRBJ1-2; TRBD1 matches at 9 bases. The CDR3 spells CASSLGGGQGDGYTF. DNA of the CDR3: TGTGCCAGCAGTTTAGGGGGGGGACAGGGCGATGGCTACACCTTC.